A single sample is the source of the 30 T cell receptor beta chains below, sequenced in a study of T-cell reconstitution after alpha-beta-depleted transplantation in children. Library preparation (for TCRbeta) was performed with unique molecular identifiers. Each CDR3 protein is one row after TCRdb ran MiXCR on the PCR reads. Of about 510,000 distinct CDR3 sequences detected, around 10% appear once; the ten largest clones hold 14%. The material sequenced was PBMCs, mostly from graft donor cells, taken 180 days after TCRalphabeta/CD19-depleted stem cell transplant. These receptors all stem from a female patient aged 2-10 years who had a stem cell transplant for aplastic anemia, so the T cells may come from the graft donor.

The V and J genes are TRBV20-1 and TRBJ2-5; D might be TRBD1 (6 bases). CDR3 length equals 15 residues. V was pared by 0 bases and J by 5 bases, with 16 bases between. Germline V gene sequence: CDR1 DFQATT, CDR2 SNEGSKA (reference sequence). This chain's CDR3 is CSARDPQGIGETQYF. In DNA, the CDR3 is TGCAGTGCTAGAGATCCGCAGGGGATCGGGGAGACCCAGTACTTC.

The chain is built from TRBV7-9 and TRBJ2-7, with 12 positions matching TRBD2. This CDR3 has 17 amino acids. The V gene's germline CDR1 is SEHNR and CDR2 FQNEAQ (reference sequence). J lost 3 bases, V lost 2 bases, and 8 bases had no gene match. DNA for the CDR3: TGTGCCAGCAGCTTAAGGGCTAGCGGGAGGGCCAACTACGAGCAGTACTTC. Its translation is CASSLRASGRANYEQYF.

The chain has TRBV6-1 and TRBJ2-7; D gene uncertain. The CDR3 extends over 10 amino acids. The germline V gene encodes CDR1 MNHNS and CDR2 SASEGT. Deletions cut 7 bases from V and 9 bases from J, with 10 bases between. The CDR3 DNA reads TGTGCCAGCATGGGCCTCGTGCAGTACGTC. This encodes CASMGLVQYV.

This clonotype was counted between two and nine times. The chain couples TRBV19 to TRBJ2-1, with D possibly matching TRBD2 (5 bases). The V gene lost 7 bases and the J gene lost 7 bases, with 23 bases spanning the gap. Germline V CDR1 and CDR2: LNHDA, SQIVND (reference sequence). This CDR3 spans 16 amino acids. The CDR3 here is CASKPLGGTDLNEQFF. The DNA for the CDR3 is TGTGCCAGTAAACCCCTCGGAGGCACGGACTTGAATGAGCAGTTCTTC.

This clonotype was seen only a few times. The CDR3 DNA reads as TGCAGCGTTGAAGGACGGCTAGCGGGAGTTTACAATGAGCAGTTCTTC. This sequence encodes CSVEGRLAGVYNEQFF. The chain links TRBV29-1 to TRBJ2-1, with 10 bases lining up with TRBD2. J lost 4 bases, V lost 1 base, and 7 bases had no gene match. Germline assignment: CDR1 SQVTM and CDR2 ANQGSEA. This CDR3 spans 16 amino acids.

The chain carries TRBV29-1 and TRBJ2-1; 8 bases are a match to TRBD2. The CDR3 has 15 residues. Germline lookup yields CDR1 SQVTM and CDR2 ANQGSEA. V lost 7 bases and J lost 8; bases outside the gene matches: 16. CDR3 bases: TGCAGCGCCGCCCGACAGTACCGGCGGGGGGATGAGCAGTTCTTC. Translated, it gives CSAARQYRRGDEQFF.

The rearrangement joins TRBV6-5 to TRBJ2-5; either TRBD1 or TRBD2 may fit D (6 bases each). The ends were cut back, 4 bases at V and 1 base at J, with 13 bases in the middle. CDR3 length: 15 residues. Germline V gene sequence: CDR1 MNHEY, CDR2 SVGAGI. CDR3 in DNA: TGTGCCAGCAGTTCCTTTGGGGGGCCCCAAGAGACCCAGTACTTC. Translating it yields CASSSFGGPQETQYF.

This clonotype was counted ten times or more. The chain combines TRBV12-3 or TRBV12-4 with TRBJ2-5, with no clear D. V was shortened by 3 bases and J by 4 bases, with 9 bases between the two germline ends. The CDR3 runs to 13 residues. This chain's CDR3 is CASSFGVLETQYF. DNA for the CDR3: TGTGCCAGCAGTTTTGGGGTTTTAGAGACCCAGTACTTC.

This clonotype came up a few times. The chain uses TRBV12-3 or TRBV12-4 and TRBJ2-4, with 7 nucleotides matching TRBD1. The CDR3 is made up of 14 amino acids. After removal of 3 bases from V and 6 bases from J, the junction contained 5 bases not matched to a gene. The CDR3 spells CASSLVGTANIQYF. In nucleotides, the CDR3 is TGTGCCAGCAGTTTGGTGGGGACAGCAAACATTCAGTACTTC.

The V and J genes are TRBV10-3 and TRBJ2-3; D is ambiguous. The CDR3 runs to 12 residues. CDR1 is ENHRY, CDR2 SYGVKD, per germline. The V and J ends lost 8 bases and 6 bases respectively, with 12 bases between them. The CDR3 DNA reads as TGTGCCATCGACGGTGGATCGGATACGCAGTATTTT. Translation gives CAIDGGSDTQYF.

The chain uses TRBV7-6 and TRBJ2-5; no clear D gene. Trimming took off 5 bases at V and 1 base at J, with 11 bases between the two ends. CDR3 size: 14 residues. Germline V gene sequence: CDR1 SGHVS, CDR2 FNYEAQ. Written as DNA, the CDR3 is TGTGCCAGCAGCCCTCTTGGCCCCCAAGAGACCCAGTACTTC. It codes for CASSPLGPQETQYF.

This clonotype was counted a few times. The V gene is TRBV21-1, the J gene TRBJ2-1; the table's D call, TRBD1, was not checked against the DNA. TRBV21-1 is assigned pseudogene status. The CDR3 has 14 residues. The CDR3 sequence: CASSKGRGTNEQFF. CDR3 bases: TGTGCCAGCAGCAAAGGGAGGGGGACTAATGAGCAGTTCTTC.

The V and J genes are TRBV20-1 and TRBJ2-7, with 12 bases lining up with TRBD2. Looked up from germline, CDR1 is DFQATT and CDR2 is SNEGSKA (reference sequence). The CDR3 sequence is 15 residues long. Trimming removed 6 bases from V and 2 bases from J; junction bases left unmatched: 8. The CDR3: CSATLAGGPPYEQYV. CDR3 DNA sequence: TGCAGTGCCACCCTAGCGGGAGGGCCGCCCTACGAGCAGTACGTC.

This clonotype was observed a few times. The chain joins TRBV9 to TRBJ2-5; no firm D call. Trimming took off 3 bases at V and 0 bases at J, with 3 bases between the two ends. The V gene's germline CDR1 is SGDLS and CDR2 YYNGEE. The CDR3 contains 12 residues. Here the CDR3 reads CASSGDQETQYF. The CDR3 nucleotides read TGTGCCAGCAGCGGCGACCAAGAGACCCAGTACTTC. Looking up the rest from reference TRBV9 and TRBJ2-5 gives the full variable domain: DSGVTQTPKHLITATGQRVTLRCSPRSGDLSVYWYQQSLDQGLQFLIQYYNGEERAKGNILERFSAQQFPDLHSELNLSSLELGDSALYFCASSGDQETQYFGPGTRLLVL.

In this sample, this clonotype turned up a few times. V is TRBV6-5 and J is TRBJ1-2; D gene ambiguous. Trimming took 2 bases from V and 8 from J, leaving 6 bases between them. CDR3 length: 11 amino acids. From germline, CDR1 is MNHEY and CDR2 SVGAGI. The CDR3 DNA reads TGTGCCAGCAGTTACCCGGGGGGCTACACCTTC. This encodes CASSYPGGYTF.

This clonotype was seen a handful of times. The V call is TRBV12-3 or TRBV12-4, the J call TRBJ2-1; D gene ambiguous. The CDR3 sequence is 13 residues long. Trimming removed 6 bases from V and 10 bases from J, with 16 bases in between. The CDR3 sequence is CASSPRAPSEQFF. CDR3 nucleotide sequence: TGTGCCAGCAGCCCCCGAGCCCCCAGCGAGCAGTTCTTC.

As to this clonotype: One end of the junction varies from germline; a read error may be responsible. The chain joins TRBV7-2 to TRBJ2-5, with D tentatively TRBD2 (7 bases). Germline V gene sequence: CDR1 SGHTA, CDR2 FQGNSA. There are 16 residues in the CDR3. The CDR3 spells CASSSGGTGYQKTQYF. In nucleotides, the CDR3 is TGTGCCAGCAGCTCGGGGGGAACAGGGTACCAAAAGACCCAGTACTTC.

The chain carries TRBV20-1 and TRBJ2-3; weak D call: TRBD2 (6 bases). Deletions cut 3 bases from V and 5 bases from J, with 18 bases between. The CDR3 has 15 amino acids. Germline assignment: CDR1 DFQATT and CDR2 SNEGSKA (reference sequence). The CDR3 protein is CSARPSRRAEDTQYF. The CDR3 region has the DNA TGCAGTGCTAGGCCTAGCCGGAGGGCCGAAGATACGCAGTATTTT.

This clonotype has just a few counts. The chain couples TRBV10-3 to TRBJ2-1; 9 nucleotides align to TRBD1. Trimming removed 7 bases from V and 5 bases from J; junction bases left unmatched: 9. The V gene's germline CDR1 is ENHRY and CDR2 SYGVKD. This CDR3 comprises 15 residues. Here the CDR3 reads CAINTPGTGNNEQFF. The CDR3 nucleotides read TGTGCCATCAATACGCCCGGGACAGGGAACAATGAGCAGTTCTTC.

This clonotype was found many times. This chain uses TRBV9 with TRBJ2-2; TRBD2 matches at 8 bases. CDR1 SGDLS and CDR2 YYNGEE come from the germline V gene. The CDR3 is 18 amino acids. The J segment lost 7 bases and the V segment lost 0 bases, leaving 14 bases of the junction unmatched. The CDR3 sequence: CASSVASTSVLGIGELFF. CDR3 nucleotide sequence: TGTGCCAGCAGCGTAGCTTCGACTAGCGTCCTAGGGATCGGGGAGCTGTTTTTT.

The genes are TRBV27 and TRBJ2-4; 7 bases map to TRBD1. The CDR3 totals 19 residues. Germline V gene sequence: CDR1 MNHEY, CDR2 SMNVEV (reference sequence). V dropped 5 bases and J dropped 0; count of bases not matched to a gene: 16. This chain's CDR3 is CASSPTRQGSYLAKNIQYF. In DNA, the CDR3 is TGTGCCAGCAGTCCCACCCGACAGGGATCGTACCTAGCCAAAAACATTCAGTACTTC.

This chain joins TRBV6-5 and TRBJ2-5; 12 nucleotides agree with TRBD1. Germline CDR1 MNHEY, CDR2 SVGAGI. The CDR3 spans 14 residues. V trimming: 4 bases; J trimming: 5 bases; junction bases outside the gene matches: 2. CDR3 in DNA: TGTGCCAGCAGTTGGGACAGGGGGCCGGAGACCCAGTACTTC. Translated, it gives CASSWDRGPETQYF.

The V and J genes are TRBV12-3 or TRBV12-4 and TRBJ2-4; TRBD2 matches 11 bases. The CDR3 is 14 amino acids. V was pared by 4 bases and J by 5 bases, with 1 base of the junction left unmatched. The CDR3 bases are TGTGCCAGCAGTTATAGCGGGAGGGAAAACATTCAGTACTTC. Translated, it gives CASSYSGRENIQYF.

This clonotype was recorded a few times. The rearrangement joins TRBV27 to TRBJ1-2; no clear D gene. The CDR3 is made up of 23 amino acids. Per the germline V gene, CDR1 is MNHEY and CDR2 is SMNVEV (reference sequence). With 3 bases removed from V and 0 bases from J, the gap between germline ends came to 35 bases. The CDR3, as DNA: TGTGCCAGCAGTTTGAGGTTTACGTTACAGCCCGGAAGAATGAGAAAAGCTAACTATGGCTACACCTTC. This translates into CASSLRFTLQPGRMRKANYGYTF.

This clonotype came up many times. The V and J genes are TRBV6-1 and TRBJ2-7; 11 nucleotides align to TRBD1. The CDR3 runs 14 residues. The V gene end was trimmed by 8 bases and the J gene end by 2 bases; junction bases not matched to a gene: 5. From germline, CDR1 is MNHNS and CDR2 SASEGT. This CDR3 reads CASSGTGGPYEQYF. The CDR3 bases are TGTGCCAGCTCCGGGACAGGGGGTCCCTACGAGCAGTACTTC.

This clonotype was counted a few times. Sequence at one end of the junction differs from germline and may be a read error. The chain joins TRBV20-1 to TRBJ2-7; 8 positions agree with TRBD1. Looked up from germline, CDR1 is DFQATT and CDR2 is SNEGSKA (reference sequence). The CDR3 spans 13 residues. The CDR3: CSARGDRIYEQYF. CDR3 DNA: TGCAGTGCAAGAGGGGACAGGATTTACGAGCAGTACTTC.

The chain combines TRBV20-1 with TRBJ1-6, with D hard to call. V lost 1 base and J lost 3, with 7 bases in between. This CDR3 comprises 14 residues. Germline CDR1 is DFQATT and CDR2 is SNEGSKA (reference sequence). The DNA of the CDR3 is TGCAGTGCTAGAGGTCAGCTCTATAATTCACCCCTCCACTTT. It specifies CSARGQLYNSPLHF.

V is TRBV6-4 and J is TRBJ1-1; weak D call: TRBD1 (5 bases). This CDR3 has 13 amino acids. The germline V gene encodes CDR1 MRHNA and CDR2 SNTAGT. Trimming shortened V by 6 bases and J by 4 bases, and 12 bases separated the two germline ends. In DNA, the CDR3 is TGTGCCAGCAGGGGGGGGTCCCTCACTGAAGCTTTCTTT. Its translation: CASRGGSLTEAFF.

This clonotype was observed a few times. J is TRBJ2-5 and V is TRBV5-5; D possibly matches TRBD1 or TRBD2 (6 bases each). This CDR3 comprises 14 residues. The ends were cut back, 4 bases at V and 1 base at J, with 11 bases in the middle. Germline V lookup: CDR1 SGHKS, CDR2 YYEKEE (reference sequence). For the CDR3, the DNA is TGTGCCAGCAGCCGACCGGGGGCCCAAGAGACCCAGTACTTC. Encoded protein: CASSRPGAQETQYF.

This clonotype was recorded at least ten times. The chain uses TRBV20-1 and TRBJ2-7; TRBD2 matches at 10 bases. V lost 1 base to trimming and J lost 4 bases; unmatched junction nucleotides: 4. Germline V gene sequence: CDR1 DFQATT, CDR2 SNEGSKA (reference sequence). The CDR3 spans 14 residues. The CDR3 region has the DNA TGCAGTGCTAGAGGAGCGGGAGGGCTTTACGAGCAGTACTTC. It is translated as CSARGAGGLYEQYF.